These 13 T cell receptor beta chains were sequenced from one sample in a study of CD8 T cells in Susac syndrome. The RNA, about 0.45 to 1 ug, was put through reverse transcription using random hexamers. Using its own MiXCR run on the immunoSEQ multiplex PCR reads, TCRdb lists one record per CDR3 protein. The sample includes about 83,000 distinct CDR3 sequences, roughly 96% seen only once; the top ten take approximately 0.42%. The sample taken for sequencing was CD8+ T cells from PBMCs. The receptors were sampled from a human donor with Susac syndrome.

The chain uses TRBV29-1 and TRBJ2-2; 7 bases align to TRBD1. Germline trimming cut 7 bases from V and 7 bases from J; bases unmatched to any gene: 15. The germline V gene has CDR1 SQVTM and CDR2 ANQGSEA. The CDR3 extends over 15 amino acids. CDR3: CSALPQGDWHGELFF. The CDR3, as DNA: TGCAGCGCCCTCCCCCAGGGGGATTGGCACGGGGAGCTGTTTTTT.

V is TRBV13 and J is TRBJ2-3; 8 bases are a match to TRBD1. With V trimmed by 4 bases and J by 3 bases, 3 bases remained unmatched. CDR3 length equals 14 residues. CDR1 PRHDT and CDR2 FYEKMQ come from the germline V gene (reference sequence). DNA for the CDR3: TGTGCCAGCAGCTCAGGACAGGGAACAGATACGCAGTATTTT. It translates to CASSSGQGTDTQYF.

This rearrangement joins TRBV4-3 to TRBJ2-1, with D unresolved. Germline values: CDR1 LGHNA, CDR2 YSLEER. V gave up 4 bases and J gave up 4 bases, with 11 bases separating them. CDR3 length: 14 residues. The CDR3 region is CASSLRAEYNEQFF. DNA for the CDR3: TGCGCCAGCAGCCTCCGGGCCGAATACAATGAGCAGTTCTTC.

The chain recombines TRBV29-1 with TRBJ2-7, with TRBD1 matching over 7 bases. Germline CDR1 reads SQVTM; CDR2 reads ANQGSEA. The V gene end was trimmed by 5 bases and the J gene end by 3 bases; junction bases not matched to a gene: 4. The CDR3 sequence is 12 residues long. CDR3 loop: CSVRSGGYEQYF. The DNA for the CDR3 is TGCAGCGTTCGATCAGGGGGCTACGAGCAGTACTTC.

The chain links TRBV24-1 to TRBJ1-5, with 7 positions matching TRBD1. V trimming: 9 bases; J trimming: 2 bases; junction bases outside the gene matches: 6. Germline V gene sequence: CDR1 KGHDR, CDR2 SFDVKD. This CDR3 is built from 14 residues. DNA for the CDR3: TGTGCCACCCAGGGGGGTTCCGGCAATCAGCCCCAGCATTTT. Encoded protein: CATQGGSGNQPQHF.

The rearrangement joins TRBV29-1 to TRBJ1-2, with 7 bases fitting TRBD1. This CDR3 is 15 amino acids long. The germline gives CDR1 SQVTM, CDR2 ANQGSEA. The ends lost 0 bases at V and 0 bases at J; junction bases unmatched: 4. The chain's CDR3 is CSVEDRDRPNYGYTF. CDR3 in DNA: TGCAGCGTTGAAGATCGGGACAGACCTAACTATGGCTACACCTTC.

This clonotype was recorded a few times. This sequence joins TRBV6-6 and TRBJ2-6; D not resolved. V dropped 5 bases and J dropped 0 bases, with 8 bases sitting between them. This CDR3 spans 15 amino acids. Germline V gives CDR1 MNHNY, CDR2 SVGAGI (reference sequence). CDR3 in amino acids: CASSPWGSGANVLTF. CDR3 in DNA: TGTGCCAGCAGTCCCTGGGGCTCTGGGGCCAACGTCCTGACTTTC.

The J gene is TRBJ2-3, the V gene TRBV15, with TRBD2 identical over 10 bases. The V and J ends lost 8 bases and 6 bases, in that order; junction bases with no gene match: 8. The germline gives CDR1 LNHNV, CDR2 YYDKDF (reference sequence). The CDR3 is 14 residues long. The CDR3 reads CATGPSGSPDTQYF. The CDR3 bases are TGTGCCACCGGGCCTAGCGGGAGCCCGGATACGCAGTATTTT. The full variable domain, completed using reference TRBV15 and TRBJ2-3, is DAMVIQNPRYQVTQFGKPVTLSCSQTLNHNVMYWYQQKSSQAPKLLFHYYDKDFNNEADTPDNFQSRRPNTSFCFLDIRSPGLGDTAMYLCATGPSGSPDTQYFGPGTRLTVL.

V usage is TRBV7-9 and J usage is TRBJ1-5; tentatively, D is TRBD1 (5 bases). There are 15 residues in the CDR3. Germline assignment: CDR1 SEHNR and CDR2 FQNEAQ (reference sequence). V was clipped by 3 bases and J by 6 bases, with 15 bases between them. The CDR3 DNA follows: TGTGCCAGCAGCTTTGATGGGGACCCCGGTCAGCCCCAGCATTTT. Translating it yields CASSFDGDPGQPQHF.

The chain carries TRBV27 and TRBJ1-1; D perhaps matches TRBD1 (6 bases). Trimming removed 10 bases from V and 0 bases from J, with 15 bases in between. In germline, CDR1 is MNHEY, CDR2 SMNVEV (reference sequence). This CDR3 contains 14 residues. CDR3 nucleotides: TGTGCCACCTCGCAAGGGGGGATGAACACTGAAGCTTTCTTT. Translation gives CATSQGGMNTEAFF.

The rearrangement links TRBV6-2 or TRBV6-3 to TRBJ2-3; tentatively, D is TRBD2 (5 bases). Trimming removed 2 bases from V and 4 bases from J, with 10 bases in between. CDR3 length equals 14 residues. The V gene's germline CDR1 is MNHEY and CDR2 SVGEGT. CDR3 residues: CASSYEGAADTQYF. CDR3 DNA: TGTGCCAGCAGTTACGAGGGAGCAGCAGATACGCAGTATTTT.

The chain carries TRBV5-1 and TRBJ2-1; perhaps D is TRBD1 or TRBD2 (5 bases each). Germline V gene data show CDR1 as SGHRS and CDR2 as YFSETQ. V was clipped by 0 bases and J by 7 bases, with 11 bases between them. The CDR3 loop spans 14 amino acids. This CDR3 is CASSLGGSGNEQFF. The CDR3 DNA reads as TGCGCCAGCAGCTTGGGGGGCAGCGGTAATGAGCAGTTCTTC. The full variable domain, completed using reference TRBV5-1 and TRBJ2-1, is KAGVTQTPRYLIKTRGQQVTLSCSPISGHRSVSWYQQTPGQGLQFLFEYFSETQRNKGNFPGRFSGRQFSNSRSEMNVSTLELGDSALYLCASSLGGSGNEQFFGPGTRLTVL.

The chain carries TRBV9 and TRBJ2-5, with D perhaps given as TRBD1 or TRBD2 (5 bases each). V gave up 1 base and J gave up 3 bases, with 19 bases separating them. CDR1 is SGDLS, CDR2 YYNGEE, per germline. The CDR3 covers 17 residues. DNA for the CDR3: TGTGCCAGCAGCGTATACCGGGACGGAGCCTCCAAAGAGACCCAGTACTTC. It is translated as CASSVYRDGASKETQYF.